This passage covers 5 T cell receptor beta chains from one sample sequenced in a study of CD8 T cells in Susac syndrome. Random hexamers served to reverse transcribe roughly 0.5 to 1 ug RNA. Each CDR3 protein is one row after TCRdb ran MiXCR on the immunoSEQ multiplex PCR reads. Of hundreds of thousands of distinct CDR3 sequences in the sample, approximately 85% were seen once. The sample was CD8+ T cells from PBMCs. The receptors stem from a human donor with multiple sclerosis.

The count of this clonotype is one. J is TRBJ2-7 and V is TRBV27; 9 bases are shared with TRBD1. Germline-derived CDR1 and CDR2 are MNHEY and SMNVEV (reference sequence). J lost 3 bases, V lost 8 bases, and 14 bases had no gene match. The CDR3 has 16 amino acids. The CDR3 DNA sequence: TGTGCCAGCTATCTCCCCCTCGGACAGGGGAACTACGAGCAGTACTTC. Its protein product is CASYLPLGQGNYEQYF.

The chain recombines TRBV6-2 or TRBV6-3 with TRBJ2-1; 8 bases are a match to TRBD1. The CDR3 has 16 amino acids. Germline V gene lookup returns CDR1 MNHEY and CDR2 SVGEGT. V gave up 6 bases and J gave up 3 bases; unmatched junction bases: 10. CDR3 DNA: TGTGCCAGCAGGGGGGGACAGGTGCTATACTACAATGAGCAGTTCTTC. Translation: CASRGGQVLYYNEQFF.

The chain couples TRBV15 to TRBJ1-1, with a tentative D call TRBD1 (5 bases). The CDR3 has 14 amino acids. Germline assignment: CDR1 LNHNV and CDR2 YYDKDF (reference sequence). Trimming shortened V by 5 bases and J by 7 bases, and 17 bases separated the two germline ends. CDR3 in DNA: TGTGCCACCAGCGTGGTTGAGGGGACCAATGAAGCTTTCTTT. This gives the protein CATSVVEGTNEAFF.

The chain recombines TRBV7-9 with TRBJ1-3; D gene ambiguous. V gave up 4 bases and J gave up 0 bases, with 10 bases separating them. The CDR3 covers 15 residues. Germline CDR1 SEHNR, CDR2 FQNEAQ (reference sequence). CDR3 protein: CASSSPVGSGNTIYF. CDR3 coding DNA: TGTGCCAGCAGCTCACCGGTGGGCTCTGGAAACACCATATATTTT.

The rearrangement uses TRBV27 and TRBJ2-5, with 9 bases that match TRBD2. Germline V CDR1 and CDR2: MNHEY, SMNVEV (reference sequence). The V gene end was trimmed by 6 bases and the J gene end by 0 bases; junction bases not matched to a gene: 14. This CDR3 spans 18 amino acids. For the CDR3, the DNA is TGTGCCAGCAGACCCCCGGCGGCGGGGGGGTGGTACCAAGAGACCCAGTACTTC. Its protein product is CASRPPAAGGWYQETQYF.